This passage covers 20 T cell receptor beta chains from one sample sequenced in a study of blood T cell repertoires in COVID-19. TCRdb keeps only in-frame clones here, not all; method: immunoSEQ multiplex PCR. The sample shows 200,000 to 250,000 clones, around 86% of them seen only once. The material sequenced was peripheral blood. The source of these receptors is a man aged 45-65 years with COVID-19, enrolled during active disease.

The J gene is TRBJ2-7, the V gene TRBV4-2; 10 bases are shared with TRBD2. CDR1 and CDR2 from the germline V gene are LGHNA and YNFKEQ. V was clipped by 0 bases and J by 4 bases; unmatched bases: 9. This CDR3 is built from 17 residues. The CDR3 coding sequence is TGTGCCAGCAGCCAAGATGAGCTAGCGGGAGAACGGTACGAGCAGTACTTC. This codes for CASSQDELAGERYEQYF.

J is TRBJ2-3 and V is TRBV28; TRBD2 matches 10 bases. The CDR3 has 17 amino acids. J gave up 0 bases and V 1 base, and 4 bases lay outside the gene matches. The germline V gene has CDR1 MDHEN and CDR2 SYDVKM. CDR3 sequence: CASSLSASGGSTDTQYF. The DNA for the CDR3 is TGTGCCAGCAGTTTATCGGCTAGCGGGGGTAGCACAGATACGCAGTATTTT.

This chain connects TRBV18 to TRBJ2-3; the match to TRBD2 covers 11 bases. After removal of 3 bases from V and 6 bases from J, the junction contained 5 bases not matched to a gene. Per germline, CDR1 KGHSH and CDR2 LQKENI. The CDR3 sequence is 15 residues long. The CDR3 DNA is TGTGCCAGCTCACCGACTAGCGGGGTCGGCGATACGCAGTATTTT. Translated: CASSPTSGVGDTQYF.

The gene calls are TRBV10-3 and TRBJ1-1; a possible D gene is TRBD1 (6 bases). CDR1 ENHRY and CDR2 SYGVKD come from the germline V gene. The CDR3 extends over 15 amino acids. V was shortened by 0 bases and J by 0 bases, with 8 bases between the two germline ends. The CDR3 here is CAISESQGMNTEAFF. Written as DNA, the CDR3 is TGTGCCATCAGTGAGTCTCAGGGGATGAACACTGAAGCTTTCTTT.

The chain uses TRBV3-1 (or the pseudogene TRBV3-2) and TRBJ2-1; TRBD2 matches 9 bases. Germline V gene data show CDR1 as LGHDT and CDR2 as YNNKEL (reference sequence). CDR3 length: 17 amino acids. With V trimmed by 2 bases and J by 3 bases, 8 bases remained unmatched. The CDR3 DNA follows: TGTGCCAGCAGCCAACCCGGAGCGGGAGGTTACTACAATGAGCAGTTCTTC. The encoded protein is CASSQPGAGGYYNEQFF.

This clone occurred once. The chain has TRBV3-1 (or the pseudogene TRBV3-2) and TRBJ2-1, with 10 positions matching TRBD1. With V trimmed by 6 bases and J by 5 bases, 4 bases remained unmatched. The CDR3 loop spans 14 amino acids. Germline V gene sequence: CDR1 LGHDT, CDR2 YNNKEL (reference sequence). CDR3 residues: CASRDRGRNNEQFF. The DNA of the CDR3 is TGTGCCAGCAGAGACAGGGGGCGTAACAATGAGCAGTTCTTC.

V and J are TRBV19 and TRBJ1-2; 8 bases line up with TRBD1. V was pared by 3 bases and J by 0 bases, with 12 bases of the junction left unmatched. This CDR3 contains 18 residues. Germline-derived CDR1 and CDR2 are LNHDA and SQIVND (reference sequence). CDR3 nucleotides: TGTGCCAGTAGTATTGGGGTGACGGGGACAGGCACTAACTATGGCTACACCTTC. Amino acids: CASSIGVTGTGTNYGYTF. The full variable domain, its missing parts supplied by reference TRBV19 and TRBJ1-2, is DGGITQSPKYLFRKEGQNVTLSCEQNLNHDAMYWYRQDPGQGLRLIYYSQIVNDFQKGDIAEGYSVSREKKESFPLTVTSAQKNPTAFYLCASSIGVTGTGTNYGYTFGSGTRLTVV.

This rearrangement joins TRBV6-5 to TRBJ1-2; 7 bases are shared with TRBD1. Germline V gives CDR1 MNHEY, CDR2 SVGAGI. The V segment lost 7 bases and the J segment 4 bases; nucleotides outside the gene matches: 6. The CDR3 contains 13 residues. This chain's CDR3 is CASKRQGSYGYTF. CDR3 DNA: TGTGCCAGCAAACGACAGGGCTCCTATGGCTACACCTTC.

V and J are TRBV7-9 and TRBJ1-2, with a tentative D call TRBD1 (6 bases). The CDR3 is 14 amino acids. The germline V gene has CDR1 SEHNR and CDR2 FQNEAQ (reference sequence). V was cut by 5 bases and J by 2 bases, with 12 bases left in between. The DNA of the CDR3 is TGTGCCAGCAGCAGAGGACAGACAAACTATGGCTACACCTTC. It is translated as CASSRGQTNYGYTF.

The gene calls are TRBV19 and TRBJ1-5, with D maybe TRBD1 (5 bases). Germline assignment: CDR1 LNHDA and CDR2 SQIVND (reference sequence). The V and J ends lost 3 bases and 6 bases respectively, with 12 bases between them. The CDR3 runs to 14 residues. The CDR3: CASSIQGKRQPQHF. Here the CDR3 DNA reads TGTGCCAGTAGTATCCAGGGAAAGCGTCAGCCCCAGCATTTT.

The chain carries TRBV6-4 and TRBJ1-1; perhaps TRBD1 as D (5 bases). Germline V gene sequence: CDR1 MRHNA, CDR2 SNTAGT. V was trimmed by 6 bases and J by 0 bases, leaving 14 bases between them. There are 15 residues in the CDR3. CDR3 sequence reads: CASSSDGGMNTEAFF. As DNA, the CDR3 is TGTGCCAGCAGCTCTGACGGGGGGATGAACACTGAAGCTTTCTTT.

This clone rates as medium-sized. V and J are TRBV11-2 and TRBJ2-7, with D possibly being TRBD2 (6 bases). This CDR3 is 16 amino acids long. Trimming pared 5 bases from V and 7 bases from J, leaving 24 bases between. Germline CDR1 is SGHAT and CDR2 is FQNNGV. The CDR3 protein is CASSPIIKRGLGEQYF. Written as DNA, the CDR3 is TGTGCCAGCAGCCCAATTATCAAACGGGGGTTGGGGGAGCAGTACTTC.

The chain uses TRBV7-6 and TRBJ2-5, with 9 bases fitting TRBD2. Losses at the gene ends were 7 bases for V and 13 bases for J; bases not matched to a gene: 22. CDR3 size: 16 residues. Germline CDR1 is SGHVS and CDR2 is FNYEAQ. Here the CDR3 reads CASNTPSAGGSRMMYF. The CDR3 nucleotides are TGTGCCAGCAACACACCGAGCGCGGGAGGGTCGAGGATGATGTACTTC.

The chain couples TRBV21-1 to TRBJ1-3; the table gives TRBD1 as D, unverified against the DNA. TRBV21-1 counts as a pseudogene. The CDR3 extends over 20 amino acids. CDR3 sequence reads: CASSKNLNGSTGGAGNTIYF. The CDR3 bases are TGTGCCAGCAGCAAAAATCTAAATGGTTCCACAGGGGGGGCTGGAAACACCATATATTTT.

This chain's CDR3 is CATSRTTRQLNTEAFF. CDR3 sequence (DNA): TGTGCCACCAGCAGAACAACCCGACAGCTGAACACTGAAGCTTTCTTT. The gene calls are TRBV15 and TRBJ1-1; D might be TRBD1 (5 bases). In germline, CDR1 is LNHNV, CDR2 YYDKDF (reference sequence). The length of the CDR3 is 16 residues. V lost 2 bases and J 0 bases, leaving 13 bases between the germline ends.

This chain joins TRBV2 and TRBJ2-7, with TRBD2 identical over 10 bases. CDR3 size: 14 residues. Germline CDR1 reads SNHLY; CDR2 reads FYNNEI. The J segment lost 5 bases and the V segment lost 5 bases, leaving 6 bases of the junction unmatched. The CDR3 loop reads CASSSGTSVNEQYF. CDR3 nucleotide sequence: TGTGCCAGCAGTTCCGGGACTAGCGTCAACGAGCAGTACTTC.

The chain uses TRBV27 and TRBJ2-7; 8 bases agree with TRBD1. Germline V CDR1 and CDR2: MNHEY, SMNVEV (reference sequence). The V gene end was trimmed by 5 bases and the J gene end by 2 bases; junction bases not matched to a gene: 8. This CDR3 comprises 15 residues. CDR3 in amino acids: CASSPKTGAPYEQYF. DNA of the CDR3: TGTGCCAGCAGTCCAAAGACAGGGGCCCCCTACGAGCAGTACTTC.

This clone appeared a single time. V is TRBV6-5 and J is TRBJ2-1, with 12 bases matching TRBD2. The germline CDR1 and CDR2 sequences are MNHEY and SVGAGI. With V trimmed by 4 bases and J by 6 bases, 1 base remained unmatched. The CDR3 consists of 14 residues. The CDR3 DNA is TGTGCCAGCAGTTCTAGCGGGAGGGGCAATGAGCAGTTCTTC. Its protein product is CASSSSGRGNEQFF.

This sequence joins TRBV27 and TRBJ2-7, with D tentatively TRBD1 (5 bases). The V and J ends lost 3 bases and 2 bases respectively, with 20 bases between them. This CDR3 region has 17 residues. Germline V CDR1 and CDR2: MNHEY, SMNVEV (reference sequence). CDR3 sequence reads: CASSFLAIGHFPYEQYF. The CDR3 DNA follows: TGTGCCAGCAGTTTTCTCGCCATCGGACATTTCCCCTACGAGCAGTACTTC.

V gene TRBV7-8 combines with J gene TRBJ2-7; no clear D. The CDR3 extends over 13 amino acids. V lost 3 bases, J lost 5 bases, and 11 bases lay in between. Per germline, CDR1 SGHVS and CDR2 FQNEAQ. CDR3 region: CASSFTQQNEQYF. CDR3 DNA sequence: TGTGCCAGCAGCTTTACTCAACAGAACGAGCAGTACTTC.